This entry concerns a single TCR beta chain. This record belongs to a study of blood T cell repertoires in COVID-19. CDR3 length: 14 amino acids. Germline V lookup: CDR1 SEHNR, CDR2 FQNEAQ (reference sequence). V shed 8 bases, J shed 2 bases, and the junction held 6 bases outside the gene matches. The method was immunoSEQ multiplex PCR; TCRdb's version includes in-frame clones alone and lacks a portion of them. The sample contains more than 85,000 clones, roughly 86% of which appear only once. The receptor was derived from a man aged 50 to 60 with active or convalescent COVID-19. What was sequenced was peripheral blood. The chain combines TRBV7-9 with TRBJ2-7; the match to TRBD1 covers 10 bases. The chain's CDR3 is CASGRTGGAYEQYF. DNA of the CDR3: TGTGCCAGCGGCCGGACAGGGGGGGCCTACGAGCAGTACTTC.